This note documents a single T cell receptor beta chain sequence. Authors' data handling: For nucleated cells, counts were estimated from reference gene primer amplification. Some clones are missing from TCRdb's copy, which holds only in-frame ones; the method was immunoSEQ multiplex PCR. The D gene and trimming were derived from the DNA, and the V and J assignments and clone size from that table. The top ten clones hold approximately 2% of a sample with fewer than 350,000 clones, approximately 86% of them seen once. The entry originates in a study of blood T cell repertoires in COVID-19. The V and J ends lost 11 bases and 2 bases, in that order; junction bases with no gene match: 12. Germline CDR1 is LNHDA and CDR2 is SQIVND (reference sequence). CDR3 size: 15 residues.

The chain combines TRBV19 with TRBJ1-5; TRBD1 aligns across 7 bases. The origin of this receptor is a woman younger than 45 who had recovered from COVID-19. The specimen sequenced was peripheral blood. CDR3 coding DNA: TGTGCCTCCCTCCCCTGGCAGGGGGGCAATCAGCCCCAGCATTTT. This translates into CASLPWQGGNQPQHF.